These T cell receptor beta chains were read from a single sample in a study of STAT5B mutations in CD4+ large granular lymphocyte leukemia. The method was immunoSEQ multiplex PCR; TCRdb's version includes in-frame clones alone and lacks a portion of them. The data show tens of thousands of clones, roughly 80% seen once. Sequencing was carried out using CD4+ T cells from blood buffy coats. The origin of the receptors is a human donor in good health. The CDR3 runs from the conserved cysteine through the conserved F or W. Only part of the rows carry a size: once, few, many, or a class if the clone is expanded.

-	TRBV11-3	TRBJ1-2	14	CASSLAGANYGYTF
-	TRBV7-9	TRBJ1-2	16	CASNPDSVSTNYGYTF
-	TRBV4-2	TRBJ2-3	15	CASSQDRRGTDTQYF
-	TRBV7-7	TRBJ2-2	14	CASSPNRGTGELFF
once	TRBV4-2	TRBJ2-1	14	CASSQDRRSGEQFF
once	TRBV5-6	TRBJ1-2	12	CASSLSSYGYTF
-	TRBV9	TRBJ2-1	14	CASTSGNSYNEQFF
-	TRBV4-3	TRBJ2-1	14	CASSQDGTSGEQFF
few	TRBV30	TRBJ1-2	12	CAWSVHRNGYTF
-	TRBV5-6	TRBJ2-3	13	CASSLAGADTQYF
-	TRBV18	TRBJ2-7	14	CASSLGTSDDEQYF
-	TRBV28	TRBJ2-3	14	CASNRGNPTDTQYF
-	TRBV28	TRBJ2-7	15	CASSSGQGSYYEQYF
-	TRBV11-3	TRBJ2-7	15	CASSLAGQGAREQYF
-	TRBV7-6	TRBJ2-5	16	CASSLFGTSVQETQYF
once	TRBV7-6	TRBJ2-6	14	CASSQRSGANVLTF
-	TRBV19	TRBJ2-3	13	CASMDKFTDTQYF
-	TRBV5-1	TRBJ2-3	15	CASSSKAGVTDTQYF
once	TRBV7-2	TRBJ1-1	14	CASSLKGIQEKAFF
-	TRBV6-1	TRBJ2-3	14	CASSPSGGWDTQYF
-	TRBV18	TRBJ2-6	17	CASSPQRPQAGANVLTF
-	TRBV18	TRBJ2-1	13	CASSYDRDNEQFF
-	TRBV5-1	TRBJ1-6	19	CASSEAGTILTAENSPLHF
-	TRBV15	TRBJ2-1	14	CATSRSGGGHPQFF
-	TRBV7-2	TRBJ2-1	17	CASSLVTLAGTYNEQFF
few	TRBV29-1	TRBJ1-2	12	CSVEQGVYGYTF
-	TRBV5-1	TRBJ2-1	15	CASSLWTPGESEQFF
few	TRBV6-1	TRBJ1-6	16	CASSDTLLVSNSPLHF
-	TRBV30	TRBJ1-4	15	CAWGPTGTGREKLFF
-	TRBV28	TRBJ1-2	16	CASSSHGQGANYGYTF
-	TRBV19	TRBJ2-5	14	CASSIGTEKETQYF
-	TRBV18	TRBJ2-7	15	CASSPPSSGSYEQYF
once	TRBV6-5	TRBJ2-6	14	CATRGSSGANVLTF
once	TRBV5-4	TRBJ2-3	15	CASSPRGSATDTQYF
-	TRBV6-6	TRBJ1-2	14	CASSYPTGGNGYTF
once	TRBV6-6	TRBJ1-5	15	CASRSGSSSNQPQHF
-	TRBV7-6	TRBJ2-1	15	CASSLSRFREGEQFF
-	TRBV19	TRBJ1-2	14	CASSIPGKGYGYTF
-	TRBV19	TRBJ1-1	13	CASSHRQALEAFF
-	TRBV7-6	TRBJ2-3	14	CASSFPGKTDTQYF
-	TRBV19	TRBJ1-5	13	CASSRDSNQPQHF
-	TRBV7-9	TRBJ2-1	11	CASVGYNEQFF
-	TRBV7-2	TRBJ2-7	15	CASSLASGQSYEQYF
-	TRBV19	TRBJ1-4	15	CASSSHRGRSEKLFF
once	TRBV18	TRBJ2-1	15	CASSELAVRENEQFF
-	TRBV4-2	TRBJ2-5	18	CASSQDRGTSGDQETQYF
-	TRBV19	TRBJ2-7	11	CATGALGEQYF
-	TRBV7-6	TRBJ2-1	14	CASSHRLAGNEQFF
once	TRBV7-9	TRBJ2-1	16	CASSPVLAGGRNEQFF
-	TRBV7-9	TRBJ2-2	14	CASSLAGLTGELFF
-	TRBV7-6	TRBJ1-1	14	CASSLVGRDTEAFF
few	TRBV19	TRBJ2-3	14	CASSPSGGADTQYF
-	TRBV5-1	TRBJ2-1	17	CASSPTSGGRSYNEQFF
-	TRBV5-1	TRBJ1-1	14	CASSLGTTNTEAFF
-	TRBV10-3	TRBJ2-6	16	CAIMRAGDSGANVLTF
once	TRBV7-8	TRBJ2-5	13	CASSLAGRETQYF